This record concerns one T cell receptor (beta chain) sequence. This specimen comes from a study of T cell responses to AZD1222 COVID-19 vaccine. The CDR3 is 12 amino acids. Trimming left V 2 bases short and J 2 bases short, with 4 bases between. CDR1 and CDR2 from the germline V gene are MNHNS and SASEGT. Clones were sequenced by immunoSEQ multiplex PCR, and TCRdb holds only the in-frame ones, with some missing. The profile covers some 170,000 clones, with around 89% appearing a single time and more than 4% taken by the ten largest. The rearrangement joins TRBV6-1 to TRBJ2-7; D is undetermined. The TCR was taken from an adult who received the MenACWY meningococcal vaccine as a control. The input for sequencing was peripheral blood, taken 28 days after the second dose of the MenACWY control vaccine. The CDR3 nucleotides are TGTGCCAGCAGTGAATGGCCCTACGAGCAGTACTTC. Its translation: CASSEWPYEQYF.